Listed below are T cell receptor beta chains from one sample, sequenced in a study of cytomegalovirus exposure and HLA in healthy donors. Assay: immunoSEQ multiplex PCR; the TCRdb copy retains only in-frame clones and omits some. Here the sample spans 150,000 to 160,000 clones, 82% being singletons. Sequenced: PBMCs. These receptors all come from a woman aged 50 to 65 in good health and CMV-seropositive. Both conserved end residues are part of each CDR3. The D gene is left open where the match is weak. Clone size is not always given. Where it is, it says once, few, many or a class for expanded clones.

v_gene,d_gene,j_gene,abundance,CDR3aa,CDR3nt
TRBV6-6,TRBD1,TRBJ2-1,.,CASSPRDRGGNEQFF,TGTGCCAGCAGTCCGCGGGACAGGGGTGGGAATGAGCAGTTCTTC
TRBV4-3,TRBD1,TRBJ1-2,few,CASSQDGQGGYYGYTF,TGCGCCAGCAGCCAAGACGGACAGGGGGGCTACTATGGCTACACCTTC
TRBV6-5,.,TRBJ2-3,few,CASSYSSFQSTDTQYF,TGTGCCAGCAGTTACTCGTCGTTTCAGAGCACAGATACGCAGTATTTT
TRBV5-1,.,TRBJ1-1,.,CASSSSGVMGNTEAFF,TGCGCCAGCAGCTCTTCAGGGGTGATGGGGAACACTGAAGCTTTCTTT
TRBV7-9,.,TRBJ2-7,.,CSSSRTYEQYF,TGTTCCAGCAGCCGAACCTACGAGCAGTACTTC
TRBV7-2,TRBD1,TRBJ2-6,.,CASSLFHRGESSGANVLTF,TGTGCCAGCAGCTTGTTTCACAGGGGAGAAAGCTCTGGGGCCAACGTCCTGACTTTC
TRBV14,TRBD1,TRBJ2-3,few,CASSQSHRQGWVF,TGTGCCAGCAGCCAATCTCACCGACAGGGGTGGGTTTTT
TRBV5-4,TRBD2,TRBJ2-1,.,CASSSRLAGVTNEQFF,TGTGCCAGCAGCTCTCGACTAGCGGGAGTAACCAATGAGCAGTTCTTC
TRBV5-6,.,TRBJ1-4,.,CASSLTRTPEKLFF,TGTGCCAGCAGCCTGACCCGGACACCTGAAAAACTGTTTTTT
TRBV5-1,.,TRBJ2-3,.,CASRVGRVTDTQYF,TGCGCCAGCAGAGTCGGCAGGGTCACAGATACGCAGTATTTT
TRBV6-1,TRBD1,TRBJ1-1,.,CASSEGTGVTEAFF,TGTGCCAGCAGTGAAGGGACAGGGGTTACTGAAGCTTTCTTT
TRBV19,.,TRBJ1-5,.,CASSTGYGNQPQHF,TGTGCCAGTAGTACCGGGTACGGCAATCAGCCCCAGCATTTT
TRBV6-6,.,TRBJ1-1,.,CASFNPGAEAFF,TGTGCCAGCTTCAATCCCGGGGCTGAAGCTTTCTTT
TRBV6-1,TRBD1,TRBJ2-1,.,CASTEGTGHNEQFF,TGTGCCAGCACCGAGGGGACAGGACACAATGAGCAGTTCTTC
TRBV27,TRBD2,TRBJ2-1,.,CASSLTVTSGAGNEQFF,TGTGCCAGCAGTCTTACAGTGACTAGCGGGGCCGGCAATGAGCAGTTCTTC
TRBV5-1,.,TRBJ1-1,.,CASSLVTGTMNTEAFF,TGCGCCAGCAGCTTGGTTACAGGGACAATGAACACTGAAGCTTTCTTT
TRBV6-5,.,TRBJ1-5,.,CASSDGGRRPQHF,TGTGCCAGCAGTGACGGGGGAAGGAGGCCCCAGCATTTT
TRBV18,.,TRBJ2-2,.,CASSPRTANTGELFF,TGTGCCAGCTCACCGAGGACAGCGAACACCGGGGAGCTGTTTTTT
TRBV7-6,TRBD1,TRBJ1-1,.,CASSLGSGQGAFF,TGTGCCAGCAGCTTAGGGTCGGGACAGGGAGCTTTCTTT
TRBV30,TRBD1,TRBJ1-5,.,CAWSSTGVNQPQHF,TGTGCCTGGAGTTCCACAGGGGTGAATCAGCCCCAGCATTTT
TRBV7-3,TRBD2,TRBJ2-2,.,CASSSRGAGTGELFF,TGTGCCAGCAGCTCGCGGGGGGCCGGCACCGGGGAGCTGTTTTTT
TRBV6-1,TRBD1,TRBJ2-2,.,CASSSGTGYGELFF,TGTGCCAGCAGTTCCGGGACAGGGTACGGGGAGCTGTTTTTT
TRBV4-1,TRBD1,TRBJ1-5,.,CASSQLPQGVGNQPQHF,TGCGCCAGCAGCCAGCTTCCTCAGGGGGTCGGGAATCAGCCCCAGCATTTT
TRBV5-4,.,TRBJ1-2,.,CASSLESSVYGYTF,TGTGCCAGCAGCTTGGAGTCCAGCGTCTATGGCTACACCTTC
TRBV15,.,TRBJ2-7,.,CATSRDLGTLYEQYF,TGTGCCACCAGCAGAGATCTGGGCACCCTATACGAGCAGTACTTC
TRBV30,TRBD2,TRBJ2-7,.,CAWGRGGDEQYF,TGTGCCTGGGGGAGGGGTGGGGACGAGCAGTACTTC
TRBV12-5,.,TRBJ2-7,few,CASGRGHEQYF,TGTGCTAGTGGTAGGGGTCACGAGCAGTACTTC
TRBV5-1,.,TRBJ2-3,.,CASSPFQGIMGTDTQYF,TGCGCCAGCAGCCCTTTTCAGGGTATTATGGGCACAGATACGCAGTATTTT
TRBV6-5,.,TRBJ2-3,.,CASSDGFPDTQYF,TGTGCCAGCAGTGACGGGTTCCCAGATACGCAGTATTTT
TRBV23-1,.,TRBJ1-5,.,CASSQSPTVYGQPQHF,TGCGCCAGCAGTCAATCCCCGACAGTTTATGGTCAGCCCCAGCATTTT
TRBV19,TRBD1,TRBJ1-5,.,CASSIAEGAHQPQHF,TGTGCCAGTAGTATAGCTGAGGGGGCTCATCAGCCCCAGCATTTT
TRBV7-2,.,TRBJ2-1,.,CASSPEEVSYNEQFF,TGTGCCAGCAGCCCCGAAGAGGTTTCCTACAATGAGCAGTTCTTC
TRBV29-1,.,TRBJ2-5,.,CSVAGGLETQYF,TGCAGCGTTGCGGGGGGCCTGGAGACCCAGTACTTC
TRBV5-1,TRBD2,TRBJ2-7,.,CASSLDGRGGDGEQYF,TGCGCCAGCAGCTTGGATGGACGGGGGGGTGATGGCGAGCAGTACTTC
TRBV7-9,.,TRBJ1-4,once,CASSFGGLATNEKLFF,TGTGCCAGCAGCTTTGGAGGGTTGGCAACTAATGAAAAACTGTTTTTT
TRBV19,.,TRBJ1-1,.,CASSMVRVNTEAFF,TGTGCCAGTAGTATGGTCAGGGTGAACACTGAAGCTTTCTTT
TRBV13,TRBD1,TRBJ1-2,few,CASSLGTDGYTF,TGTGCCAGCAGCCTCGGGACAGATGGCTACACCTTC
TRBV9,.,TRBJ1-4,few,CASSPRGKGEKLFF,TGTGCCAGCAGTCCAAGGGGGAAAGGAGAAAAACTGTTTTTT
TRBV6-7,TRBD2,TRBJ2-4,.,CASSLAGGNIQYF,TGTGCCAGCAGTTTAGCGGGGGGTAACATTCAGTACTTC
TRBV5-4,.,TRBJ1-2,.,CASSQDFGGSGSGYTF,TGCGCCAGCAGCCAAGATTTTGGGGGCAGCGGCAGTGGCTACACCTTC
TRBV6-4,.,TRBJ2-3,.,CASSEGLGGGTDTQYF,TGTGCCAGCAGTGAAGGCCTGGGGGGTGGGACAGATACGCAGTATTTT
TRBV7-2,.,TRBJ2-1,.,CASSTNQGDEQFF,TGTGCCAGCAGCACCAACCAGGGCGATGAGCAGTTCTTC
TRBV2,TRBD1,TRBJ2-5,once,CASSEGQGAETQYF,TGTGCCAGCAGTGAGGGACAGGGGGCAGAGACCCAGTACTTC
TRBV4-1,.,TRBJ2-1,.,CASSQIAPWDEQFF,TGCGCCAGCAGCCAAATAGCCCCTTGGGATGAGCAGTTCTTC
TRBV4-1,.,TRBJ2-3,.,CASSPHTDTQYF,TGCGCCAGCAGCCCACACACAGATACGCAGTATTTT
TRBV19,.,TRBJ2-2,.,CASSIQGFRNTGELFF,TGTGCCAGTAGTATACAGGGATTCCGGAACACCGGGGAGCTGTTTTTT
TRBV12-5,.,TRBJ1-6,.,CASGLVQDSPLHF,TGTGCTAGTGGTTTGGTACAGGATTCACCCCTCCACTTT
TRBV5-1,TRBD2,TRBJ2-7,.,CASSLGLAGGTYEQYF,TGCGCCAGCAGCTTGGGGTTAGCGGGGGGAACCTACGAGCAGTACTTC
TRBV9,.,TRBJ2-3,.,CASSPGDTQYF,TGTGCCAGCAGCCCCGGGGATACGCAGTATTTT
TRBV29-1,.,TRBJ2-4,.,CSVEDKSSGNIQYF,TGCAGCGTTGAAGATAAATCCTCGGGAAACATTCAGTACTTC